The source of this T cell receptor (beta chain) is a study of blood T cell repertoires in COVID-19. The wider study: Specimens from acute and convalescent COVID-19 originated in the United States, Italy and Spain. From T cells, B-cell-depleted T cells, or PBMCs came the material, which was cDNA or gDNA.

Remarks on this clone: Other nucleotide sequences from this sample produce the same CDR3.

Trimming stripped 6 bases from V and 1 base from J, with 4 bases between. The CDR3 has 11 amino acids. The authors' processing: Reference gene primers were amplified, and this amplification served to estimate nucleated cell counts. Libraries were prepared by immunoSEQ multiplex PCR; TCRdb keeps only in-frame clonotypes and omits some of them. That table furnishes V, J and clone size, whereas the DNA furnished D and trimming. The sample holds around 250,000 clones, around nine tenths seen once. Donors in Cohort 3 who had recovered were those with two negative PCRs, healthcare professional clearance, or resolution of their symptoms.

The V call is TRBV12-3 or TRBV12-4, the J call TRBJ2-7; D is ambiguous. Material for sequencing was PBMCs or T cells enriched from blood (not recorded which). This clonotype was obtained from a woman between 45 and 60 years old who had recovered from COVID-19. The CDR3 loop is CASSTSYEQYF. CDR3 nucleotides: TGTGCCAGCAGCACATCCTACGAGCAGTACTTC.